Included here is one TCR beta chain sequence, with context. A far larger clone is just one base off, so this is likely a read error. The data are from a study of molecular identifiers for immune sequencing clone quantification. TCRdb independently ran MiXCR on the PCR reads; one entry per CDR3 protein. The profile shows about 640,000 distinct CDR3 sequences, 15% to 20% of them singletons. The source of this sequence is a human donor in good health. Some libraries in this study had Jurkat cell RNA spiked in. Sequenced sample: naive CD8+ T cells from blood, with Jurkat cell RNA spiked in. Subset: FACS-sorted CD8+CD4-CCR7+CD45RA+ naive T cells.

In nucleotides, the CDR3 is TGTGCCAGCGGCCCTTCTGGGGAGCTGTTTTTT. Protein product: CASGPSGELFF. V is TRBV11-2 and J is TRBJ2-2, with D uncertain. Germline CDR1 reads SGHAT; CDR2 reads FQNNGV. The CDR3 is 11 residues long. V dropped 8 bases and J dropped 8 bases, with 9 bases sitting between them.